One sample yielded the 27 T cell receptor beta chains listed below, sequenced in a study of blood T cell repertoires in COVID-19. TCRdb keeps only in-frame clones here, not all; method: immunoSEQ multiplex PCR. The sample has 80,000 or so clones, less than 95% seen once. Sequencing used peripheral blood. The receptor set was obtained from a woman aged 45-65 years in a cohort sampled during active COVID-19.

This clone was picked up a small number of times. The genes are TRBV28 and TRBJ2-3; 10 bases line up with TRBD2. The germline gives CDR1 MDHEN, CDR2 SYDVKM. The junction had 5 bases not matched to a gene; V was cut back by 5 bases and J by 6 bases. The CDR3 has 14 residues. CDR3 bases: TGTGCCAGCAGTCTAGCGGGAGTGGGTGATACGCAGTATTTT. This translates into CASSLAGVGDTQYF. Combining the CDR3 with reference TRBV28 and TRBJ2-3 gives the whole variable domain DVKVTQSSRYLVKRTGEKVFLECVQDMDHENMFWYRQDPGLGLRLIYFSYDVKMKEKGDIPEGYSVSREKKERFSLILESASTNQTSMYLCASSLAGVGDTQYFGPGTRLTVL.

The chain has TRBV5-1 and TRBJ2-3, with a weak D call TRBD1 (9 bases). Between the trimmed V and J ends, which lost 4 bases and 1 base, there was a span of 19 bases. Germline CDR1 reads SGHRS; CDR2 reads YFSETQ. The length of the CDR3 is 17 residues. CDR3 DNA sequence: TGCGCCAGCAGCCCGGAGACAGGGGGACTAGGCACAGATACGCAGTATTTT. Amino acid sequence: CASSPETGGLGTDTQYF.

This chain connects TRBV29-1 to TRBJ2-3; the D is unclear. V lost 3 bases and J lost 4, with 26 bases in between. CDR3 length: 18 residues. Per the germline V gene, CDR1 is SQVTM and CDR2 is ANQGSEA. In nucleotides, the CDR3 is TGCAGCGTTGAGTCGACCAGAGACTTAAAGCATAGCCCAGATACGCAGTATTTT. This translates into CSVESTRDLKHSPDTQYF.

A few counts support this clone. This rearrangement joins TRBV27 to TRBJ1-6, with D possibly TRBD1 on 5 matching bases. The CDR3 is 13 amino acids. Trimming took 7 bases from V and 8 from J, leaving 12 bases between them. Germline assignment: CDR1 MNHEY and CDR2 SMNVEV (reference sequence). The DNA for the CDR3 is TGTGCCAGCATGAGGGGAGGGGATTCACCCCTCCACTTT. Translating it yields CASMRGGDSPLHF.

About this clone itself: The same CDR3 can be traced to other DNA sequences in this sample. The chain uses TRBV29-1 and TRBJ1-2; TRBD1 is a possible D gene (6 bases). The V end was cut by 4 bases, the J end by 8 bases, with 11 bases between. CDR3 length equals 11 residues. The germline V gene encodes CDR1 SQVTM and CDR2 ANQGSEA. CDR3 nucleotide sequence: TGCAGCGTTGGGGGGCAGCGGGGCTACACCTTC. It is translated as CSVGGQRGYTF. Using reference TRBV29-1 and TRBJ1-2 for the parts outside the CDR3, the full variable domain is SAVISQKPSRDICQRGTSLTIQCQVDSQVTMMFWYRQQPGQSLTLIATANQGSEATYESGFVIDKFPISRPNLTFSTLTVSNMSPEDSSIYLCSVGGQRGYTFGSGTRLTVV.

The rearrangement uses TRBV2 and TRBJ2-1; 7 nucleotides align to TRBD2. Germline CDR1 reads SNHLY; CDR2 reads FYNNEI. The CDR3 has 13 amino acids. After removal of 10 bases from V and 2 bases from J, the junction contained 5 bases not matched to a gene. The CDR3 spells CATRLAAYNEQFF. In nucleotides, the CDR3 is TGTGCCACCCGACTAGCTGCCTACAATGAGCAGTTCTTC. Full variable domain (remainder filled in from reference TRBV2 and TRBJ2-1): EPEVTQTPSHQVTQMGQEVILRCVPISNHLYFYWYRQILGQKVEFLVSFYNNEISEKSEIFDDQFSVERPDGSNFTLKIRSTKLEDSAMYFCATRLAAYNEQFFGPGTRLTVL.

V usage is TRBV18 and J usage is TRBJ1-2, with D perhaps matching TRBD1 (5 bases). The CDR3 extends over 14 amino acids. CDR1 is KGHSH and CDR2 is LQKENI in the germline V gene. The ends were cut back, 1 base at V and 3 bases at J, with 9 bases in the middle. The CDR3 DNA sequence: TGTGCCAGCTCACCACAGGGGTTGGACTATGGCTACACCTTC. As protein: CASSPQGLDYGYTF.

The CDR3: CASSFQRGTVWETQYF. DNA of the CDR3: TGTGCCAGCAGTTTCCAACGGGGGACGGTGTGGGAGACCCAGTACTTC. This rearrangement joins TRBV28 to TRBJ2-5; possible D gene TRBD2, 6 bases. The CDR3 has 16 residues. Trimming stripped 3 bases from V and 5 bases from J, with 19 bases between. CDR1 and CDR2 from the germline V gene are MDHEN and SYDVKM. Full variable domain (remainder filled in from reference TRBV28 and TRBJ2-5): DVKVTQSSRYLVKRTGEKVFLECVQDMDHENMFWYRQDPGLGLRLIYFSYDVKMKEKGDIPEGYSVSREKKERFSLILESASTNQTSMYLCASSFQRGTVWETQYFGPGTRLLVL.

A word on this clone: Germline and junction disagree at one end, which may indicate a read error. V usage is TRBV11-2 and J usage is TRBJ2-3; 9 bases line up with TRBD2. This CDR3 spans 14 amino acids. Looked up from germline, CDR1 is SGHAT and CDR2 is FQNNGV. As DNA, the CDR3 is TGTGCCAGCAGCTTAGGACTAGCGGAGGAAGCTGTGGATTTT. Its protein is CASSLGLAEEAVDF.

The rearrangement links TRBV7-8 to TRBJ1-4, with a possible D match to TRBD1 (5 bases). In germline, CDR1 is SGHVS, CDR2 FQNEAQ. The V end was cut by 5 bases, the J end by 3 bases, with 16 bases between. The CDR3 consists of 16 residues. The CDR3 DNA sequence: TGTGCCAGCAGCCCAACCCTGGGGGGTTCTAATGAAAAACTGTTTTTT. This encodes CASSPTLGGSNEKLFF.

J is TRBJ2-5 and V is TRBV5-6, with D tentatively TRBD1 (6 bases). The CDR3 loop spans 15 amino acids. In germline, CDR1 is SGHDT, CDR2 YYEEEE. V lost 4 bases to trimming and J lost 4 bases, with 17 bases between them. CDR3 coding DNA: TGTGCCAGCAGCACAGGGTTGTCATCGCGAGAGACCCAGTACTTC. Protein product: CASSTGLSSRETQYF.

A single count supports this clone. The gene calls are TRBV13 and TRBJ2-3; 7 bases match TRBD2. CDR1 and CDR2 from the germline V gene are PRHDT and FYEKMQ (reference sequence). V lost 0 bases and J lost 3; bases outside the gene matches: 6. The CDR3 has 16 amino acids. The CDR3 region is CASSLGGRAGTDTQYF. The CDR3 nucleotides read TGTGCCAGCAGCTTAGGTGGGAGGGCCGGGACAGATACGCAGTATTTT.

The chain uses TRBV3-1 (or the pseudogene TRBV3-2) and TRBJ2-3, with TRBD2 matching over 12 bases. The CDR3 has 16 residues. The germline gives CDR1 LGHDT, CDR2 YNNKEL (reference sequence). The V and J ends lost 5 bases and 6 bases, in that order; junction bases with no gene match: 9. The CDR3 here is CASSYSRLAGVDTQYF. CDR3 nucleotides: TGTGCCAGCAGCTACTCTCGACTAGCGGGAGTGGATACGCAGTATTTT.

The rearrangement uses TRBV15 and TRBJ1-1; 7 bases match TRBD1. Germline CDR1 reads LNHNV; CDR2 reads YYDKDF (reference sequence). V gave up 5 bases and J gave up 1 base; unmatched junction bases: 10. The CDR3 spans 16 residues. CDR3 sequence: CATSLGQRGGNTEAFF. The CDR3, as DNA: TGTGCCACCAGCTTGGGACAGCGAGGGGGGAACACTGAAGCTTTCTTT.

J is TRBJ2-5 and V is TRBV5-1; TRBD2 matches 7 bases. The CDR3 runs 13 residues. V shed 6 bases, J shed 4 bases, and the junction held 6 bases outside the gene matches. Germline lookup yields CDR1 SGHRS and CDR2 YFSETQ. CDR3 coding DNA: TGCGCCAGCAACCCCTCGGGAGGAGAGACCCAGTACTTC. Amino acid sequence: CASNPSGGETQYF.

V gene TRBV19 combines with J gene TRBJ2-7; TRBD2 matches at 10 bases. Germline trimming cut 5 bases from V and 4 bases from J; bases unmatched to any gene: 8. This CDR3 comprises 15 residues. Per the germline V gene, CDR1 is LNHDA and CDR2 is SQIVND (reference sequence). The DNA of the CDR3 is TGTGCCAGTAGTTCTTCAGCGGGAGGGGGATACGAGCAGTACTTC. Its protein product is CASSSSAGGGYEQYF.

V gene TRBV30 combines with J gene TRBJ2-7; tentative D call: TRBD1 (6 bases). V shed 0 bases and J shed 3 bases, with 6 bases lying between them. The CDR3 is made up of 12 amino acids. Germline V lookup: CDR1 GTSNPN, CDR2 SVGIG (reference sequence). CDR3 bases: TGTGCCTGGAGTGTGGACAGCTACGAGCAGTACTTC. Its translation: CAWSVDSYEQYF.

The V and J genes are TRBV6-5 and TRBJ2-5, with TRBD1 as a possible D gene (6 bases). The CDR3 has 13 residues. Trimming took 5 bases from V and 2 from J, leaving 9 bases between them. CDR1 and CDR2 from the germline V gene are MNHEY and SVGAGI. CDR3 residues: CASSLDRQETQYF. DNA for the CDR3: TGTGCCAGCAGTCTGGACAGACAAGAGACCCAGTACTTC.

The V gene is TRBV7-9, the J gene TRBJ1-4; a weak D match, TRBD1 (6 bases). In germline, CDR1 is SEHNR, CDR2 FQNEAQ (reference sequence). V was cut by 1 base and J by 10 bases, with 10 bases left in between. The CDR3 loop spans 13 amino acids. The CDR3 spells CASSLGWTVKLFF. The CDR3 DNA is TGTGCCAGCAGCTTAGGTTGGACAGTAAAACTGTTTTTT.

The rearrangement links TRBV7-3 to TRBJ1-1; TRBD1 matches at 7 bases. Germline trimming cut 2 bases from V and 2 bases from J; bases unmatched to any gene: 2. The CDR3 spans 14 residues. The germline CDR1 and CDR2 sequences are SGHTA and FQGTGA. DNA for the CDR3: TGTGCCAGCAGCTTATCAGGGGGAAACACTGAAGCTTTCTTT. This sequence encodes CASSLSGGNTEAFF.

The chain is built from TRBV28 and TRBJ1-5; no reliable D call. The germline CDR1 and CDR2 sequences are MDHEN and SYDVKM. The CDR3 has 15 amino acids. Trimming shortened V by 7 bases and J by 3 bases, and 16 bases separated the two germline ends. CDR3 nucleotides: TGTGCCAGCACTTATGCGAGAGAGCCCAATCAGCCCCAGCATTTT. This codes for CASTYAREPNQPQHF.

V usage is TRBV5-8 and J usage is TRBJ2-2; perhaps TRBD2 as D (5 bases). Trimming shortened V by 4 bases and J by 1 base, and 14 bases separated the two germline ends. CDR1 is SGHTS and CDR2 is YDEGEE in the germline V gene. This CDR3 region has 16 residues. The CDR3 here is CASSPRAAWNTGELFF. For the CDR3, the DNA is TGTGCCAGCAGCCCTCGAGCGGCTTGGAACACCGGGGAGCTGTTTTTT.

The gene calls are TRBV11-3 and TRBJ2-5, with 9 bases that match TRBD2. Germline V gene data show CDR1 as SGHNT and CDR2 as YENEEA. This CDR3 region has 16 residues. V shed 5 bases and J 4 bases; nucleotides not matched to a gene: 11. The CDR3 protein is CASSDRGAGGRETQYF. The CDR3 DNA sequence: TGTGCCAGCAGCGACCGCGGAGCGGGAGGTCGAGAGACCCAGTACTTC.

The chain combines TRBV3-1 (or the pseudogene TRBV3-2) with TRBJ2-5, with 7 bases that match TRBD2. Germline-derived CDR1 and CDR2 are LGHDT and YNNKEL (reference sequence). V shed 6 bases and J 7 bases; nucleotides not matched to a gene: 11. This CDR3 is built from 14 residues. The CDR3 protein is CASRQWTSNPTQYF. The CDR3 nucleotides are TGTGCCAGCAGGCAATGGACTAGTAACCCGACCCAGTACTTC.

The chain links TRBV18 to TRBJ1-4; TRBD1 aligns across 8 bases. In germline, CDR1 is KGHSH, CDR2 LQKENI. The CDR3 totals 14 residues. Germline trimming cut 3 bases from V and 5 bases from J; bases unmatched to any gene: 2. CDR3 coding DNA: TGTGCCAGCTCACCGGACAGGGAAAATGAAAAACTGTTTTTT. Translating it yields CASSPDRENEKLFF.

The chain recombines TRBV6-4 with TRBJ1-6, with 9 nucleotides matching TRBD1. This CDR3 is built from 15 residues. J gave up 7 bases and V 6 bases, and 7 bases lay outside the gene matches. The germline CDR1 and CDR2 sequences are MRHNA and SNTAGT. CDR3 sequence: CASRAQGAGNSPLHF. CDR3 sequence (DNA): TGTGCCAGCAGAGCACAGGGGGCTGGAAATTCACCCCTCCACTTT.

The chain carries TRBV15 and TRBJ1-1; the D gene is possibly TRBD1 (6 bases). This CDR3 is 14 amino acids long. Germline CDR1 reads LNHNV; CDR2 reads YYDKDF (reference sequence). V was clipped by 3 bases and J by 0 bases, with 8 bases between them. This CDR3 reads CATSRDSLNTEAFF. DNA of the CDR3: TGTGCCACCAGCAGGGACAGCTTGAACACTGAAGCTTTCTTT.